Ten or more counts support the clone carrying this T cell receptor (beta chain). As yet, its antigen is unknown. The CDR3 is made up of 16 amino acids. Germline CDR1 reads DFQATT; CDR2 reads SNEGSKA (reference sequence). Trimming removed 0 bases at V and 3 bases at J, with 17 bases between. The data were obtained in a study of breast tumors, draining lymph nodes, adjacent tissues. Study-wide points: Compared with lymph nodes, tumors were less diverse; compared with nontumor tissue, more. Compared with basal-like, luminal-like tumors shared significantly more repertoire with nontumor tissue. The data were judged consistent with most tumor T cells coming from lymph node and expanding in tumor.

Axillary draining lymph nodes of breast cancer patients supplied the node samples. In TCRdb, the multiplex PCR reads were re-called with MiXCR into one record per CDR3 protein. The sample includes about 180,000 distinct CDR3 sequences, 30% to 35% of them seen just once. The sequence was obtained from a female donor with breast cancer. Some clones in this sample may be carry-over from other donors' samples. Sample: axillary lymph node tissue. The chain couples TRBV20-1 to TRBJ2-5; possible D gene TRBD1, 6 bases. CDR3 region: CSARDRRQGIKETQYF. CDR3 DNA: TGCAGTGCTAGAGATCGTCGGCAGGGGATTAAAGAGACCCAGTACTTC.